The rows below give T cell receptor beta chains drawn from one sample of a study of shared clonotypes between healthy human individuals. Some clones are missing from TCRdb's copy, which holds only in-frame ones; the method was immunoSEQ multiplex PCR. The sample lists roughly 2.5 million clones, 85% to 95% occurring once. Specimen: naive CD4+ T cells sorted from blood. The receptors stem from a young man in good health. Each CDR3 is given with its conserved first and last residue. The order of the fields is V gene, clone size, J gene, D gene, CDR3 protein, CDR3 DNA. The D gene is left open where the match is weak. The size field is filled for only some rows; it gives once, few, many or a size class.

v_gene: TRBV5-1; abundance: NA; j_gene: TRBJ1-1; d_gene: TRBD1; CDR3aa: CASSLPGQGSTEAFF; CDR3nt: TGCGCCAGCAGCTTACCGGGACAGGGGAGCACTGAAGCTTTCTTT
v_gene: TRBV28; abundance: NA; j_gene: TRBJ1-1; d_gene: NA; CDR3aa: CASSLWSDNTEAFF; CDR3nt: TGTGCCAGCAGTTTATGGTCCGATAACACTGAAGCTTTCTTT
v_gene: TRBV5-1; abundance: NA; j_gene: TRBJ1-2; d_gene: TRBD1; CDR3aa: CASSLDSTGALEGHGYTF; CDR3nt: TGCGCCAGCAGCTTGGATTCAACAGGGGCCCTTGAGGGTCATGGCTACACCTTC
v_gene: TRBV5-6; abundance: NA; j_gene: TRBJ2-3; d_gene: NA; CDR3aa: CASSLQRDTQYF; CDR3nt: TGTGCCAGCAGCCTACAGCGAGATACGCAGTATTTT
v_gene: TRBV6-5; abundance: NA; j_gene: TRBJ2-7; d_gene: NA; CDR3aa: CASRTWDRKPEQYF; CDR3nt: TGTGCCAGCCGAACTTGGGACCGCAAGCCCGAGCAGTACTTC
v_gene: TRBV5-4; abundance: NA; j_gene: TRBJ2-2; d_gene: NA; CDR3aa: CASSATGGRTGELFF; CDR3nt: TGTGCCAGCAGTGCTACTGGTGGGAGGACCGGGGAGCTGTTTTTT
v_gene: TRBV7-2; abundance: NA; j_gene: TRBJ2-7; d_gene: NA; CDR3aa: CASSPGGAKAYEQYF; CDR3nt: TGTGCCAGCTCCCCCGGTGGGGCGAAGGCCTACGAGCAGTACTTC
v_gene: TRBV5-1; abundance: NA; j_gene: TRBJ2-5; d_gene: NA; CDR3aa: CASSPLSETQYF; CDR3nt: TGCGCCAGCAGCCCCCTTTCAGAGACCCAGTACTTC
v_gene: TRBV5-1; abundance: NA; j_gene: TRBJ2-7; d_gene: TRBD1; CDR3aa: CASSPGPPGGYEQYF; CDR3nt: TGCGCCAGCAGCCCTGGTCCCCCAGGGGGCTACGAGCAGTACTTC
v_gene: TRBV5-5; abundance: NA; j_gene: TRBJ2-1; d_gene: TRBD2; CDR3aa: CASSLVPGTSSYNEQFF; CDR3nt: TGTGCCAGCAGCTTGGTCCCCGGGACTAGCTCCTACAATGAGCAGTTCTTC
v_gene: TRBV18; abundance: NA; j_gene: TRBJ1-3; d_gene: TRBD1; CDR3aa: CASSPQGTASGNTIYF; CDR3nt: TGTGCCAGCTCACCACAGGGGACAGCCTCTGGAAACACCATATATTTT
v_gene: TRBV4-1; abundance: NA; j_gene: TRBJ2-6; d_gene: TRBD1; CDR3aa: CASSWTGLSGANVLTF; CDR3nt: TGCGCCAGCAGCTGGACAGGCCTGTCTGGGGCCAACGTCCTGACTTTC
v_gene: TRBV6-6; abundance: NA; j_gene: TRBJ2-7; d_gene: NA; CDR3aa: CASSWTYEQYF; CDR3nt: TGTGCCAGCAGCTGGACCTACGAGCAGTACTTC
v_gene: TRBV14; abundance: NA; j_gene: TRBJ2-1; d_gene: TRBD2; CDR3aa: CASSQIGGGVRYNEQFF; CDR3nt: TGTGCCAGCAGCCAAATCGGGGGGGGAGTCCGGTACAATGAGCAGTTCTTC
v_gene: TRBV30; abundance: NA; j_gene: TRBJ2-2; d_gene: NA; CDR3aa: CAWRYRRYTGELFF; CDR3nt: TGTGCCTGGAGATACAGGCGATACACCGGGGAGCTGTTTTTT
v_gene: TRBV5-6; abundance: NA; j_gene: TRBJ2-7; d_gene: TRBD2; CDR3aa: CASSLTSGRPYEQYF; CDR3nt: TGTGCCAGCAGCTTGACTAGCGGGAGGCCCTACGAGCAGTACTTC
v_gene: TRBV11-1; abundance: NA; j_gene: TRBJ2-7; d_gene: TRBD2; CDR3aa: CASSLTVVGLAVDLEQYF; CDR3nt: TGTGCCAGCAGCCTCACTGTCGTGGGACTAGCGGTAGACCTCGAGCAGTACTTC
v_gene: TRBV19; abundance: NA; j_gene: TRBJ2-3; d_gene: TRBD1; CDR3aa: CASSMGGQGFRRTDTQYF; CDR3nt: TGTGCCAGTAGTATGGGGGGACAGGGGTTTCGAAGGACAGATACGCAGTATTTT
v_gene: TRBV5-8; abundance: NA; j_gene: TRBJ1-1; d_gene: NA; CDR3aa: CASSPTGQRNTEAFF; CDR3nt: TGTGCCAGCAGCCCCACCGGACAGAGGAACACTGAAGCTTTCTTT
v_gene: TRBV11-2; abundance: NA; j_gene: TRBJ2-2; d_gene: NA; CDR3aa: CASSEQANTGELFF; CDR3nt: TGTGCCAGCAGCGAACAGGCGAACACCGGGGAGCTGTTTTTT
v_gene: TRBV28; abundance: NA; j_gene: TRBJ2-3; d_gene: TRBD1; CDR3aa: CASSSGQDPDTQYF; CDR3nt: TGTGCCAGCAGCTCCGGACAGGATCCAGATACGCAGTATTTT
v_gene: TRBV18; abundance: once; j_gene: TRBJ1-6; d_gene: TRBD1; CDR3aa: CASSPLTGIWGSPLHF; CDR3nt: TGTGCCAGCTCACCATTGACAGGGATCTGGGGGTCACCCCTCCACTTT
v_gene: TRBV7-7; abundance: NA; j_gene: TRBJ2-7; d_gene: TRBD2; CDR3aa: CASSPGLAGSEQYF; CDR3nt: TGTGCTAGCAGCCCGGGACTAGCGGGAAGCGAGCAGTACTTC
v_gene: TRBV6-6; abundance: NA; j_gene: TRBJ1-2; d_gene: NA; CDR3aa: CASNRGGVAYGYTF; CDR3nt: TGTGCCAGCAACCGGGGGGGGGTTGCCTATGGCTACACCTTC
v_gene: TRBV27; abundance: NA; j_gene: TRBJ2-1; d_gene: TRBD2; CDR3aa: CASSLLAGEYNEQFF; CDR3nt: TGTGCCAGCAGTTTGCTAGCGGGGGAATACAATGAGCAGTTCTTC
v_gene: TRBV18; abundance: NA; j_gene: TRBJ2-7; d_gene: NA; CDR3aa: CASSPLTGSWIEQYF; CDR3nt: TGTGCCAGCTCACCTCTCACCGGGAGTTGGATCGAGCAGTACTTC
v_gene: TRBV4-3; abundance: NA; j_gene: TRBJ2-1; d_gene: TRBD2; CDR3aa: CASSPGTSGSDEQFF; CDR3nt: TGCGCCAGCAGCCCCGGGACTAGCGGGAGCGATGAGCAGTTCTTC
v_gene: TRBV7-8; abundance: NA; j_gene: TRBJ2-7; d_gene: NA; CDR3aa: CASSLDPLRGQQYF; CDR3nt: TGTGCCAGCAGCTTAGATCCCCTCAGGGGCCAGCAGTACTTC
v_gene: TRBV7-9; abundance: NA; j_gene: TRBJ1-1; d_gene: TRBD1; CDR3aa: CASSPRTGQNTEAFF; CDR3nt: TGTGCCAGCAGCCCCCGGACAGGACAGAACACTGAAGCTTTCTTT
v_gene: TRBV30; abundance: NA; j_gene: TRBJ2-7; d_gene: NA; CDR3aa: CAWSARVLRSEQYF; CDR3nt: TGTGCCTGGAGTGCCCGGGTACTCAGGTCTGAACAGTACTTC
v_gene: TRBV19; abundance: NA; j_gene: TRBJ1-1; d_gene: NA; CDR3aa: CASSARGGSAEAFF; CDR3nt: TGTGCCAGTAGTGCCCGGGGGGGGTCCGCTGAAGCTTTCTTT
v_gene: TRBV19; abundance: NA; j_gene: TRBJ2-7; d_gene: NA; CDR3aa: CASSRRTVSSYEQYF; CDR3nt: TGTGCCAGTAGTAGAAGGACTGTTAGCTCCTACGAGCAGTACTTC
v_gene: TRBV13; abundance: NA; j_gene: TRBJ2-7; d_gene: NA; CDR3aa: CASSSPRTNSYEQYF; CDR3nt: TGTGCCAGCAGCTCCCCAAGGACTAACAGCTACGAGCAGTACTTC